This entry concerns a single TCR beta chain. Its matching antigen is unknown. Using its own MiXCR run on the 5' RACE reads, TCRdb lists one record per CDR3 protein. The sample records under 400,000 distinct CDR3 sequences, 9% to 10% being singletons. V lost 6 bases and J 5 bases, leaving 16 bases between the germline ends. This CDR3 comprises 14 residues. The source of the sample is a study of identical twins. Study-wide findings and caveats: Zero-insertion results could be subject to partial confounding by invariant MAIT and iNKT cells. Whereas memory repertoires showed no such difference, abundant cord blood beta clonotypes carried fewer insertions. Modelling underestimated the level of out-of-frame TCR alpha sharing observed in monozygotic twins.

V is TRBV12-3 or TRBV12-4 and J is TRBJ2-5; D remains ambiguous. The clonotype was recovered from a woman between 50 and 59 years old in good health. Sequenced input: naive T cells sorted from blood. The CDR3 DNA is TGTGCCAGCAGCTCCACTGGTTTACGTGAGACCCAGTACTTC. Translating it yields CASSSTGLRETQYF.